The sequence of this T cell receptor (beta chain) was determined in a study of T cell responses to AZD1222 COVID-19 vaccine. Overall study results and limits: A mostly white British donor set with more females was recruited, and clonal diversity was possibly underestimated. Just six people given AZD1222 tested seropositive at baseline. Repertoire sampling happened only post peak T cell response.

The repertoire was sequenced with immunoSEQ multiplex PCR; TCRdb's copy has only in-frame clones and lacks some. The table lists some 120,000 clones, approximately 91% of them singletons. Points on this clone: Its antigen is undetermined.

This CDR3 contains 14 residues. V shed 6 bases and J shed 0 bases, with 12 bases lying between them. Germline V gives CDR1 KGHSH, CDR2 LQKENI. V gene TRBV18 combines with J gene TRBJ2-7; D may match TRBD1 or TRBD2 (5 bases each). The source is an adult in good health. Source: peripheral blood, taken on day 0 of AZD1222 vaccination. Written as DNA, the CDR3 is TGTGCCAGCTCCATGGGACGGATCTCCTACGAGCAGTACTTC. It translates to CASSMGRISYEQYF.